Listed below are T cell receptor beta chains from one sample, sequenced in a study of cytomegalovirus exposure and HLA in healthy donors. Produced via immunoSEQ multiplex PCR; TCRdb's table is partial and in-frame only. Here the sample spans about 140,000 clones, about 94% being singletons. The sequencing input was PBMCs. All receptors derive from a man younger than 35 in good health and CMV-seropositive. The CDR3 runs from the conserved cysteine through the conserved F or W. Fields, in order: J gene, D gene, V gene, clone size, CDR3 DNA, CDR3 protein. A D gene is named only where the DNA matches it firmly. Clone sizes are given selectively: once, few, many, or a class where the clone is expanded.

j_call: TRBJ2-5
d_call: TRBD2
v_call: TRBV27
clone_size: -
cdr3_nt: TGTGCCAGCAGTCAGACTAGCGGTTGGTGGGAGACCCAGTACTTC
cdr3_aa: CASSQTSGWWETQYF

j_call: TRBJ2-7
d_call: -
v_call: TRBV5-1
clone_size: -
cdr3_nt: TGCGCCAGCAGCTTGGTTGTGGGCAGCGGTCAATTCTACGAGCAGTACTTC
cdr3_aa: CASSLVVGSGQFYEQYF

j_call: TRBJ2-4
d_call: TRBD1
v_call: TRBV10-3
clone_size: -
cdr3_nt: TGTGCCATCAGCCAATACACGGGACAGGGAAACATTCAGTACTTC
cdr3_aa: CAISQYTGQGNIQYF

j_call: TRBJ2-1
d_call: -
v_call: TRBV10-1
clone_size: -
cdr3_nt: TGCGCCAGCAGTGAGTCTCCTTCTAAGGAGCAGTTCTTC
cdr3_aa: CASSESPSKEQFF

j_call: TRBJ2-5
d_call: -
v_call: TRBV11-2
clone_size: -
cdr3_nt: TGTGCCAGCAGCTTAGGATCACAGGGTCAAGAGACCCAGTACTTC
cdr3_aa: CASSLGSQGQETQYF

j_call: TRBJ2-7
d_call: TRBD1
v_call: TRBV5-1
clone_size: -
cdr3_nt: TGCGCCAGCAGCTTGAACAGGGGGCGCGAGCAGTACTTC
cdr3_aa: CASSLNRGREQYF

j_call: TRBJ1-2
d_call: -
v_call: TRBV30
clone_size: -
cdr3_nt: TGTGCCTGGAGTTCGTCTTTAAGGGGCTATGGCTACACCTTC
cdr3_aa: CAWSSSLRGYGYTF

j_call: TRBJ2-1
d_call: TRBD2
v_call: TRBV6-1
clone_size: -
cdr3_nt: TGTGCCAGCGGGAGGGAGGTAGGAGAGCAGTTCTTC
cdr3_aa: CASGREVGEQFF

j_call: TRBJ2-5
d_call: -
v_call: TRBV5-6
clone_size: -
cdr3_nt: TGTGCCAGCAGCCAAATGACAGGAGGAGAGACCCAGTACTTC
cdr3_aa: CASSQMTGGETQYF

j_call: TRBJ2-7
d_call: TRBD1
v_call: TRBV30
clone_size: -
cdr3_nt: TGTGCCTGGAGGGACAGGGGAAGCTCCTACGAGCAGTACTTC
cdr3_aa: CAWRDRGSSYEQYF

j_call: TRBJ2-7
d_call: -
v_call: TRBV27
clone_size: -
cdr3_nt: TGTGCCAGCAGTTCCGGCAGGGATTACTACGAGCAGTACTTC
cdr3_aa: CASSSGRDYYEQYF

j_call: TRBJ2-5
d_call: -
v_call: TRBV2
clone_size: -
cdr3_nt: TGTGCCAGCAGTGAGGCTCAAGAGACCCAGTACTTC
cdr3_aa: CASSEAQETQYF

j_call: TRBJ2-4
d_call: -
v_call: TRBV21-1
clone_size: -
cdr3_nt: TGTGCCAGCAGCCCAGGGGCGAGTTACAGGGTACTAGCCAAAAACATTCAGTACTTC
cdr3_aa: CASSPGASYRVLAKNIQYF

j_call: TRBJ2-7
d_call: -
v_call: TRBV29-1
clone_size: -
cdr3_nt: TGCAGCGCCGTGGAGGACTACGAGCAGTACTTC
cdr3_aa: CSAVEDYEQYF

j_call: TRBJ1-5
d_call: -
v_call: TRBV19
clone_size: once
cdr3_nt: TGTGCCAGTAGCCGACAGAGATATAGCAATCAGCCCCAGCATTTT
cdr3_aa: CASSRQRYSNQPQHF

j_call: TRBJ1-2
d_call: -
v_call: TRBV5-8
clone_size: -
cdr3_nt: TGTGCCAGCAGGGCAATGGGGGCGGTAGGCTACACCTTC
cdr3_aa: CASRAMGAVGYTF

j_call: TRBJ1-3
d_call: -
v_call: TRBV25-1
clone_size: -
cdr3_nt: TGTGCCAGCAGTGAATCCGGGACACTAAACACCATATATTTT
cdr3_aa: CASSESGTLNTIYF

j_call: TRBJ1-4
d_call: -
v_call: TRBV13
clone_size: once
cdr3_nt: TGTGCCAGCAGCTTAGTCCGGGGACTGGAACTGTTTTTT
cdr3_aa: CASSLVRGLELFF

j_call: TRBJ1-2
d_call: -
v_call: TRBV28
clone_size: once
cdr3_nt: TGTGCCAGCAGTTTAGCACCTACAGTAATCGGTGGCTACACCTTC
cdr3_aa: CASSLAPTVIGGYTF

j_call: TRBJ2-7
d_call: TRBD1
v_call: TRBV7-9
clone_size: -
cdr3_nt: TGTGCCAGCAGCTTAGATACAGGGACAGGGTTGGGCGAGCAGTACTTC
cdr3_aa: CASSLDTGTGLGEQYF

j_call: TRBJ2-7
d_call: TRBD1
v_call: TRBV6-1
clone_size: -
cdr3_nt: TGTGCCAGCAAGACAGGGGCCTACTACGAGCAGTACTTC
cdr3_aa: CASKTGAYYEQYF

j_call: TRBJ2-5
d_call: -
v_call: TRBV6-5
clone_size: -
cdr3_nt: TGTGCCAGCACCAAGTTGCGAACCCAGTACTTC
cdr3_aa: CASTKLRTQYF

j_call: TRBJ2-1
d_call: -
v_call: TRBV18
clone_size: -
cdr3_nt: TGTGCCAGCTCCCCCGGGTCAGGGGACAATGAGCAGTTCTTC
cdr3_aa: CASSPGSGDNEQFF

j_call: TRBJ1-4
d_call: TRBD1
v_call: TRBV2
clone_size: -
cdr3_nt: TGTGCCAGCAGCGGGGACAGGGGGAATGAAAAACTGTTTTTT
cdr3_aa: CASSGDRGNEKLFF

j_call: TRBJ2-1
d_call: TRBD2
v_call: TRBV5-1
clone_size: -
cdr3_nt: TGCGCCAGCAGCTTAGGCGGGAGAGCGTTGGATGAGCAGTTCTTC
cdr3_aa: CASSLGGRALDEQFF

j_call: TRBJ1-2
d_call: -
v_call: TRBV28
clone_size: -
cdr3_nt: TGTGCCAGCAGTTTATCAGTCTATGGCTACACCTTC
cdr3_aa: CASSLSVYGYTF

j_call: TRBJ1-5
d_call: -
v_call: TRBV2
clone_size: -
cdr3_nt: TGTGCCAGTTCAGGGGAAGGCAATCAGCCCCAGCATTTT
cdr3_aa: CASSGEGNQPQHF